A single sample gave rise to the 28 T cell receptor beta chains below, sequenced in a study of blood T cell repertoires in COVID-19. Clones were read by immunoSEQ multiplex PCR, and TCRdb kept only the in-frame ones, dropping some. The sample yields fewer than 200,000 clones, approximately 86% seen once. Sequenced input: PBMCs or T cells enriched from blood (not recorded which). The receptors stem from a woman between 35 and 50 years old in a cohort exposed to, infected with or recovered from COVID-19 (not recorded which).

The V gene is TRBV11-3, the J gene TRBJ2-1; D may be TRBD2 (6 bases). CDR1 is SGHNT, CDR2 YENEEA, per germline. The CDR3 spans 13 residues. Trimming took off 0 bases at V and 9 bases at J, with 9 bases between the two ends. The CDR3 region is CASSLDHGGEQFF. In nucleotides, the CDR3 is TGTGCCAGCAGCTTAGATCACGGGGGTGAGCAGTTCTTC.

V and J are TRBV6-1 and TRBJ2-5; TRBD1 is a possible D gene (7 bases). The CDR3 runs 15 residues. Germline values: CDR1 MNHNS, CDR2 SASEGT. Trimming shortened V by 1 base and J by 5 bases, and 14 bases separated the two germline ends. CDR3 sequence: CASSEVRGVQETQYF. The CDR3, as DNA: TGTGCCAGCAGTGAAGTCAGGGGGGTCCAGGAGACCCAGTACTTC.

This chain joins TRBV10-3 and TRBJ2-7; 7 bases align to TRBD1. The germline gives CDR1 ENHRY, CDR2 SYGVKD. V gave up 2 bases and J gave up 5 bases; unmatched junction bases: 9. This CDR3 is 15 amino acids long. CDR3 DNA sequence: TGTGCCATCAGTGAGACCGACAGGGTCGAAGACGAGCAGTACTTC. This sequence encodes CAISETDRVEDEQYF.

The chain carries TRBV19 and TRBJ1-6; D not certain. The V and J ends lost 4 bases and 8 bases respectively, with 15 bases between them. The CDR3 is made up of 15 amino acids. Germline CDR1 and CDR2: LNHDA and SQIVND (reference sequence). CDR3 nucleotides: TGTGCCAGTAGTACGTCACTTCAACGGGATTCACCCCTCCACTTT. Protein product: CASSTSLQRDSPLHF. The whole variable domain, filled in from reference TRBV19 and TRBJ1-6, reads DGGITQSPKYLFRKEGQNVTLSCEQNLNHDAMYWYRQDPGQGLRLIYYSQIVNDFQKGDIAEGYSVSREKKESFPLTVTSAQKNPTAFYLCASSTSLQRDSPLHFGNGTRLTVT.

This clone showed up just once. The CDR3 nucleotides are TGTGCCAGCAGCTTACTCGGGAGCTCTAGCACAGATACGCAGTATTTT. Translated: CASSLLGSSSTDTQYF. This chain connects TRBV7-2 to TRBJ2-3; a weak D match, TRBD2 (6 bases). Per germline, CDR1 SGHTA and CDR2 FQGNSA. The CDR3 runs 16 residues. V lost 2 bases, J lost 0 bases, and 12 bases lay in between.

The chain couples TRBV7-9 to TRBJ1-1; TRBD1 matches 8 bases. Looked up from germline, CDR1 is SEHNR and CDR2 is FQNEAQ (reference sequence). This CDR3 comprises 14 residues. V lost 5 bases and J lost 1; bases outside the gene matches: 3. The CDR3 coding sequence is TGTGCCAGCAGCCTGACAGGGGAGAACACTGAAGCTTTCTTT. Protein: CASSLTGENTEAFF.

The V gene is TRBV28, the J gene TRBJ2-1; the D is unclear. CDR3 length: 15 amino acids. Per the germline V gene, CDR1 is MDHEN and CDR2 is SYDVKM. Trimming stripped 1 base from V and 0 bases from J, with 7 bases between. The CDR3 DNA is TGTGCCAGCAGTTTATCGATTAGCTCCTACAATGAGCAGTTCTTC. It translates to CASSLSISSYNEQFF.

The rearrangement links TRBV19 to TRBJ1-1, with D possibly TRBD1 on 6 matching bases. Trimming left V 4 bases short and J 5 bases short, with 17 bases between. Germline V CDR1 and CDR2: LNHDA, SQIVND (reference sequence). There are 15 residues in the CDR3. The CDR3 nucleotides are TGTGCCAGTAGTACCCATGGGGGGGCGGGGACTGAAGCTTTCTTT. Translation gives CASSTHGGAGTEAFF.

The genes are TRBV28 and TRBJ1-2, with D possibly matching TRBD1 (6 bases). Germline assignment: CDR1 MDHEN and CDR2 SYDVKM. V lost 6 bases and J lost 4, with 9 bases in between. The length of the CDR3 is 12 residues. The CDR3 protein is CASRGDTYGYTF. CDR3 nucleotide sequence: TGTGCCAGCAGGGGGGACACCTATGGCTACACCTTC.

V and J are TRBV29-1 and TRBJ1-1, with D unclear. The CDR3 has 13 residues. V shed 7 bases and J shed 4 bases, with 16 bases lying between them. CDR1 and CDR2 from the germline V gene are SQVTM and ANQGSEA. CDR3 DNA sequence: TGCAGCGGGGGAGCCTTCGAGGGCACTGAAGCTTTCTTT. Translation gives CSGGAFEGTEAFF.

Ten or more counts support this clone. V is TRBV19 and J is TRBJ2-1, with a tentative D call TRBD2 (5 bases). Germline CDR1 reads LNHDA; CDR2 reads SQIVND (reference sequence). The germline V and J ends were trimmed by 1 base and 12 bases, with 10 bases remaining between them. This CDR3 is 12 amino acids long. CDR3 in amino acids: CASSIGSAGQFF. Written as DNA, the CDR3 is TGTGCCAGTAGTATAGGATCGGCGGGGCAGTTCTTC.

The chain employs TRBV19 and TRBJ2-5, with D perhaps TRBD1 (6 bases). V was trimmed by 5 bases and J by 6 bases, leaving 13 bases between them. Germline V CDR1 and CDR2: LNHDA, SQIVND (reference sequence). The CDR3 runs to 13 residues. In DNA, the CDR3 is TGTGCCAGTAGTCTTCCAGGGGAAAAGACCCAGTACTTC. Amino acids: CASSLPGEKTQYF.

This chain uses TRBV29-1 with TRBJ2-2; D possibly corresponds to TRBD1 (6 bases). The V and J ends lost 7 bases and 4 bases respectively, with 10 bases between them. Germline-derived CDR1 and CDR2 are SQVTM and ANQGSEA. The CDR3 has 12 amino acids. The CDR3 DNA follows: TGCAGCGCTGGACAGACCACCGGGGAGCTGTTTTTT. Its translation: CSAGQTTGELFF.

This clone has a single count. The chain carries TRBV6-5 and TRBJ1-3, with TRBD1 as a possible D gene (5 bases). Germline V gene data show CDR1 as MNHEY and CDR2 as SVGAGI. With 4 bases removed from V and 0 bases from J, the gap between germline ends came to 10 bases. There are 15 residues in the CDR3. The CDR3, as DNA: TGTGCCAGCAGTTTCACAGGAAGCTCTGGAAACACCATATATTTT. Translating gives CASSFTGSSGNTIYF.

This clone was seen only a few times. V is TRBV28 and J is TRBJ2-1, with TRBD2 as a possible D gene (5 bases). Trimming removed 1 base from V and 11 bases from J, with 15 bases in between. CDR1 and CDR2 (germline): MDHEN, SYDVKM. CDR3 length: 14 residues. CDR3 coding DNA: TGTGCCAGCAGTTTATTGAGGGCGGGCTGGCAGCAGTTCTTC. Translating it yields CASSLLRAGWQQFF.

The J gene is TRBJ2-3, the V gene TRBV6-5; 12 positions match TRBD1. Trimming at V came to 6 bases and at J to 9 bases, leaving 10 bases not matched to a gene. Germline V gene sequence: CDR1 MNHEY, CDR2 SVGAGI. The CDR3 covers 15 residues. CDR3: CASSSGTGGRDTQYF. CDR3 DNA: TGTGCCAGCAGCTCCGGGACAGGGGGCAGAGACACGCAGTATTTT.

V and J are TRBV2 and TRBJ2-5, with D possibly being TRBD2 (6 bases). The germline gives CDR1 SNHLY, CDR2 FYNNEI. V lost 7 bases, J lost 5 bases, and 20 bases lay in between. The CDR3 contains 15 residues. The CDR3 protein is CASTPGGFPEETQYF. CDR3 sequence (DNA): TGTGCCAGCACCCCTGGAGGGTTCCCTGAGGAGACCCAGTACTTC.

In the case of this clone: A read error may account for a junction end that differs from germline. The genes are TRBV2 and TRBJ1-6; 7 bases line up with TRBD1. CDR3 length: 14 residues. Germline values: CDR1 SNHLY, CDR2 FYNNEI. DNA of the CDR3: TGTGCCAGCGGTGACAGGGTGGGAGGATCACCCCTCCACTTT. It codes for CASGDRVGGSPLHF.

The count of this clone is one. The J gene is TRBJ1-5, the V gene TRBV7-6; no clear D gene. This CDR3 has 13 residues. Trimming left V 3 bases short and J 6 bases short, with 9 bases between. Germline-derived CDR1 and CDR2 are SGHVS and FNYEAQ. CDR3 in amino acids: CASSFRLGQPQHF. CDR3 sequence (DNA): TGTGCCAGCAGCTTCCGACTTGGTCAGCCCCAGCATTTT.

This sequence joins TRBV18 and TRBJ1-5; D is possibly TRBD1 (5 bases). V lost 0 bases and J 5 bases, leaving 8 bases between the germline ends. The germline gives CDR1 KGHSH, CDR2 LQKENI. This CDR3 contains 14 residues. The CDR3 coding sequence is TGTGCCAGCTCACCACCGGACAAATATCAGCCCCAGCATTTT. Protein: CASSPPDKYQPQHF.

The CDR3 protein is CASRAEIYNEQFF. DNA for the CDR3: TGTGCCAGCAGGGCTGAAATCTACAATGAGCAGTTCTTC. The chain couples TRBV27 to TRBJ2-1; no clear D. Germline V CDR1 and CDR2: MNHEY, SMNVEV (reference sequence). This CDR3 comprises 13 residues. V was clipped by 6 bases and J by 3 bases, with 9 bases between them.

The chain joins TRBV10-2 to TRBJ1-1, with D tentatively TRBD1 (5 bases). Trimming shortened V by 10 bases and J by 2 bases, and 14 bases separated the two germline ends. Germline lookup yields CDR1 WSHSY and CDR2 SAAADI. The CDR3 is 13 amino acids. The CDR3 nucleotides are TGCGCCACCAAAGGGGCCTCTAACACTGAAGCTTTCTTT. Its translation is CATKGASNTEAFF.

The V and J genes are TRBV27 and TRBJ1-1; D unresolved. The CDR3 has 13 amino acids. Trimming left V 2 bases short and J 3 bases short, with 7 bases between. In germline, CDR1 is MNHEY, CDR2 SMNVEV (reference sequence). The CDR3 region is CASSLGGHTEAFF. The CDR3 DNA reads TGTGCCAGCAGTTTAGGCGGCCACACTGAAGCTTTCTTT.

The chain employs TRBV2 and TRBJ2-3, with D unresolved. There are 10 residues in the CDR3. Looked up from germline, CDR1 is SNHLY and CDR2 is FYNNEI. V lost 7 bases and J lost 6, with 5 bases in between. The CDR3 DNA reads TGTGCCAGCAATCCTGATACGCAGTATTTT. Translated: CASNPDTQYF.

The V gene is TRBV2, the J gene TRBJ2-1; 10 nucleotides agree with TRBD2. Trimming cost V 6 bases and J 9 bases; bases outside gene matches: 2. Germline V CDR1 and CDR2: SNHLY, FYNNEI. The CDR3 is made up of 12 amino acids. The CDR3 DNA follows: TGTGCCAGCAGAGGGACTAGCGTTGAGCAGTTCTTC. Residues: CASRGTSVEQFF.

In this sample, this clone turned up once. The chain recombines TRBV5-4 with TRBJ2-5, with 7 bases fitting TRBD1. With 4 bases clipped from V and 5 bases from J, the junction kept 11 bases outside the gene matches. This CDR3 contains 15 residues. CDR1 and CDR2 from the germline V gene are SGHNT and YYREEE (reference sequence). The CDR3: CASSIPRQGGETQYF. The CDR3 DNA is TGTGCCAGCAGCATCCCAAGACAGGGCGGGGAGACCCAGTACTTC.

The count of this clone is one. The chain recombines TRBV7-2 with TRBJ1-5; 7 nucleotides agree with TRBD1. V shed 2 bases, J shed 2 bases, and the junction held 9 bases outside the gene matches. CDR1 is SGHTA and CDR2 is FQGNSA in the germline V gene. This CDR3 has 17 residues. The CDR3 sequence is CASSLTPAGGGNQPQHF. The CDR3 coding sequence is TGTGCCAGCAGCTTAACCCCAGCAGGGGGAGGCAATCAGCCCCAGCATTTT.

This clone has a handful of counts. In the same sample, other DNA sequences code for this CDR3. V is TRBV10-1 and J is TRBJ2-1; TRBD2 matches at 9 bases. This CDR3 has 14 amino acids. Germline V gene data show CDR1 as WNHNN and CDR2 as SYGVQD (reference sequence). The J segment lost 3 bases and the V segment lost 4 bases, leaving 1 base of the junction unmatched. CDR3: CASSGTSDYNEQFF. In DNA form, the CDR3 reads TGCGCCAGCAGTGGGACTAGCGACTACAATGAGCAGTTCTTC.